The next 17 T cell receptor beta chains were all read from a single sample in a study of blood T cell repertoires in COVID-19. Data came from immunoSEQ multiplex PCR; TCRdb stores just in-frame clones and leaves some out. The profile shows under 150,000 clones, roughly 82% of them singletons. The source material was peripheral blood. These receptor sequences come from a woman aged 35 to 49 with acute or convalescent COVID-19.

Only one count was recorded for this clone. The chain employs TRBV5-4 and TRBJ2-3; tentatively, D is TRBD2 (7 bases). Trimming shortened V by 4 bases and J by 4 bases, and 13 bases separated the two germline ends. This CDR3 has 14 residues. CDR1 is SGHNT and CDR2 is YYREEE in the germline V gene (reference sequence). The CDR3 sequence: CASSRGGPADTQYF. The CDR3 DNA reads as TGTGCCAGCAGCAGGGGGGGCCCAGCAGATACGCAGTATTTT.

This clone has ten or more counts. This chain uses TRBV7-9 with TRBJ2-3; the match to TRBD2 covers 12 bases. Germline V gene sequence: CDR1 SEHNR, CDR2 FQNEAQ (reference sequence). The CDR3 runs to 19 residues. V gave up 1 base and J gave up 2 bases; unmatched junction bases: 10. CDR3 region: CASSLDPRTSGDLTDTQYF. As DNA, the CDR3 is TGTGCCAGCAGCTTAGATCCCCGGACTAGCGGGGACCTCACAGATACGCAGTATTTT.

The V call is TRBV11-2, the J call TRBJ2-1; 11 nucleotides line up with TRBD2. CDR3 length: 15 amino acids. Germline V gene data show CDR1 as SGHAT and CDR2 as FQNNGV. V shed 3 bases and J 2 bases; nucleotides not matched to a gene: 0. CDR3 in amino acids: CASSFSGGAYNEQFF. The CDR3 DNA reads TGTGCCAGCAGCTTTAGCGGGGGGGCCTACAATGAGCAGTTCTTC.

About this clone: Other DNA sequences from this sample encode an identical CDR3 as well. The rearrangement uses TRBV7-3 and TRBJ1-2; D might be TRBD1 (5 bases). Germline V gene data show CDR1 as SGHTA and CDR2 as FQGTGA. The CDR3 extends over 16 amino acids. The ends were cut back, 5 bases at V and 8 bases at J, with 24 bases in the middle. CDR3 loop: CASSLQFRGGSEGYTF. The CDR3 nucleotides are TGTGCCAGCAGCCTACAATTTCGCGGGGGTTCGGAGGGCTACACCTTC.

This chain links TRBV6-1 with TRBJ1-3, with 8 bases fitting TRBD1. Trimming at V came to 2 bases and at J to 6 bases, leaving 6 bases not matched to a gene. This CDR3 spans 15 amino acids. Germline V gene lookup returns CDR1 MNHNS and CDR2 SASEGT. Here the CDR3 reads CASSERDRSINTIYF. In DNA form, the CDR3 reads TGTGCCAGCAGTGAAAGGGACAGGTCCATAAACACCATATATTTT.

The chain couples TRBV6-5 to TRBJ1-4; tentative D call: TRBD1 (6 bases). CDR3 length: 15 residues. Germline V gives CDR1 MNHEY, CDR2 SVGAGI. Trimming removed 7 bases at V and 2 bases at J, with 14 bases between. CDR3 loop: CASTPNTGTNEKLFF. The DNA for the CDR3 is TGTGCCAGCACCCCCAACACAGGGACTAATGAAAAACTGTTTTTT.

The chain couples TRBV19 to TRBJ1-5, with D maybe TRBD1 (5 bases). Trimming stripped 7 bases from V and 9 bases from J, with 19 bases between. This CDR3 is 14 amino acids long. The germline V gene has CDR1 LNHDA and CDR2 SQIVND (reference sequence). Here the CDR3 reads CASTPGGDLMPQHF. The CDR3 DNA sequence: TGTGCCAGTACCCCTGGGGGGGACTTAATGCCCCAGCATTTT.

In its sample, this clone was seen once. The chain carries TRBV3-1 (or the pseudogene TRBV3-2) and TRBJ1-2; the D gene is possibly TRBD1 (5 bases). V was clipped by 7 bases and J by 7 bases, with 19 bases between them. Germline CDR1 reads LGHDT; CDR2 reads YNNKEL (reference sequence). There are 14 residues in the CDR3. This chain's CDR3 is CASTQEEGSGGYTF. The CDR3, as DNA: TGTGCCAGCACCCAGGAGGAGGGGTCAGGTGGCTACACCTTC.

This clone was recorded a few times. V gene TRBV19 combines with J gene TRBJ2-3, with D possibly matching TRBD2 (7 bases). The CDR3 extends over 15 amino acids. V lost 6 bases and J lost 2, with 15 bases in between. Germline-derived CDR1 and CDR2 are LNHDA and SQIVND (reference sequence). This CDR3 is CASRDRGGPTDTQYF. CDR3 nucleotide sequence: TGTGCCAGTAGGGATAGGGGGGGACCCACAGATACGCAGTATTTT.

The chain uses TRBV6-6 and TRBJ1-1; D possibly corresponds to TRBD1 (5 bases). This CDR3 is built from 13 residues. V lost 5 bases to trimming and J lost 11 bases, with 18 bases between them. In germline, CDR1 is MNHNY, CDR2 SVGAGI (reference sequence). CDR3 nucleotides: TGTGCCAGCAGTCCCTTCAGCCCGGAGGGGGCTTTCTTT. Its translation is CASSPFSPEGAFF.

The chain uses TRBV19 and TRBJ1-2; weak D call: TRBD1 (5 bases). Germline V CDR1 and CDR2: LNHDA, SQIVND (reference sequence). The CDR3 spans 15 residues. V lost 3 bases and J lost 7, with 18 bases in between. The DNA of the CDR3 is TGTGCCAGTAGTATCTCGGATCCAGGGAGGGTTGGCTACACCTTC. Its protein is CASSISDPGRVGYTF. Full variable domain (remainder filled in from reference TRBV19 and TRBJ1-2): DGGITQSPKYLFRKEGQNVTLSCEQNLNHDAMYWYRQDPGQGLRLIYYSQIVNDFQKGDIAEGYSVSREKKESFPLTVTSAQKNPTAFYLCASSISDPGRVGYTFGSGTRLTVV.

Only one count was recorded for this clone. The V call is TRBV2, the J call TRBJ1-2; D remains ambiguous. V lost 6 bases, J lost 5 bases, and 16 bases lay in between. Germline CDR1 SNHLY, CDR2 FYNNEI. The CDR3 is made up of 14 amino acids. The CDR3: CASSKLLLKYGYTF. Here the CDR3 DNA reads TGTGCCAGCAGCAAACTCCTATTGAAGTATGGCTACACCTTC.

The V gene is TRBV6-5, the J gene TRBJ2-2; D not resolved. The V and J ends lost 4 bases and 4 bases respectively, with 7 bases between them. Germline CDR1 is MNHEY and CDR2 is SVGAGI. This CDR3 is 13 amino acids long. The CDR3 DNA reads TGTGCCAGCAGTTTAACTTCCACCGGGGAGCTGTTTTTT. Protein: CASSLTSTGELFF.

The V call is TRBV15, the J call TRBJ2-7, with 9 bases matching TRBD1. The ends lost 1 base at V and 7 bases at J; junction bases unmatched: 5. Germline loops: CDR1 LNHNV, CDR2 YYDKDF (reference sequence). The CDR3 covers 14 residues. The CDR3 DNA sequence: TGTGCCACCAGCAGAGTCAGGACAGGGGTTGAGCAGTACTTC. Protein: CATSRVRTGVEQYF.

The V and J genes are TRBV29-1 and TRBJ2-5; D perhaps matches TRBD1 (6 bases). Germline CDR1 and CDR2: SQVTM and ANQGSEA. V was trimmed by 4 bases and J by 5 bases, leaving 23 bases between them. This CDR3 is built from 16 residues. The CDR3 loop is CSVGGARGMITETQYF. The CDR3, as DNA: TGCAGCGTTGGAGGCGCAAGGGGGATGATCACGGAGACCCAGTACTTC.

DNA for the CDR3: TGTGCCAGCAGCTTGGGGGGAGGGGCGACTAACTATGGCTACACCTTC. Translating gives CASSLGGGATNYGYTF. The rearrangement uses TRBV5-4 and TRBJ1-2; D is perhaps TRBD1 (5 bases). The CDR3 totals 16 residues. Germline-derived CDR1 and CDR2 are SGHNT and YYREEE (reference sequence). Trimming pared 0 bases from V and 0 bases from J, leaving 12 bases between.

The chain has TRBV5-1 and TRBJ1-6, with D unresolved. The CDR3 loop spans 16 amino acids. Trimming took 0 bases from V and 0 from J, leaving 7 bases between them. Germline loops: CDR1 SGHRS, CDR2 YFSETQ. The CDR3 sequence is CASSLGPSSYNSPLHF. CDR3 nucleotides: TGCGCCAGCAGCTTGGGCCCGAGCTCCTATAATTCACCCCTCCACTTT.